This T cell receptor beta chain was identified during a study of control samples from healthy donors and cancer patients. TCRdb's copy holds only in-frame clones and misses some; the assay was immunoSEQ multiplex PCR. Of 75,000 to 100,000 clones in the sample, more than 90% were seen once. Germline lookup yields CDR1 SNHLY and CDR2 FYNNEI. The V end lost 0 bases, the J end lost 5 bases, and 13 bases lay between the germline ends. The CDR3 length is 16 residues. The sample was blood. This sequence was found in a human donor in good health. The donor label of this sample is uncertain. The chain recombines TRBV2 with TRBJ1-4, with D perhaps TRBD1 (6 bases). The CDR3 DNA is TGTGCCAGCAGTGAAGCGCTGACAGGAATCAATGAAAAACTGTTTTTT. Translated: CASSEALTGINEKLFF.